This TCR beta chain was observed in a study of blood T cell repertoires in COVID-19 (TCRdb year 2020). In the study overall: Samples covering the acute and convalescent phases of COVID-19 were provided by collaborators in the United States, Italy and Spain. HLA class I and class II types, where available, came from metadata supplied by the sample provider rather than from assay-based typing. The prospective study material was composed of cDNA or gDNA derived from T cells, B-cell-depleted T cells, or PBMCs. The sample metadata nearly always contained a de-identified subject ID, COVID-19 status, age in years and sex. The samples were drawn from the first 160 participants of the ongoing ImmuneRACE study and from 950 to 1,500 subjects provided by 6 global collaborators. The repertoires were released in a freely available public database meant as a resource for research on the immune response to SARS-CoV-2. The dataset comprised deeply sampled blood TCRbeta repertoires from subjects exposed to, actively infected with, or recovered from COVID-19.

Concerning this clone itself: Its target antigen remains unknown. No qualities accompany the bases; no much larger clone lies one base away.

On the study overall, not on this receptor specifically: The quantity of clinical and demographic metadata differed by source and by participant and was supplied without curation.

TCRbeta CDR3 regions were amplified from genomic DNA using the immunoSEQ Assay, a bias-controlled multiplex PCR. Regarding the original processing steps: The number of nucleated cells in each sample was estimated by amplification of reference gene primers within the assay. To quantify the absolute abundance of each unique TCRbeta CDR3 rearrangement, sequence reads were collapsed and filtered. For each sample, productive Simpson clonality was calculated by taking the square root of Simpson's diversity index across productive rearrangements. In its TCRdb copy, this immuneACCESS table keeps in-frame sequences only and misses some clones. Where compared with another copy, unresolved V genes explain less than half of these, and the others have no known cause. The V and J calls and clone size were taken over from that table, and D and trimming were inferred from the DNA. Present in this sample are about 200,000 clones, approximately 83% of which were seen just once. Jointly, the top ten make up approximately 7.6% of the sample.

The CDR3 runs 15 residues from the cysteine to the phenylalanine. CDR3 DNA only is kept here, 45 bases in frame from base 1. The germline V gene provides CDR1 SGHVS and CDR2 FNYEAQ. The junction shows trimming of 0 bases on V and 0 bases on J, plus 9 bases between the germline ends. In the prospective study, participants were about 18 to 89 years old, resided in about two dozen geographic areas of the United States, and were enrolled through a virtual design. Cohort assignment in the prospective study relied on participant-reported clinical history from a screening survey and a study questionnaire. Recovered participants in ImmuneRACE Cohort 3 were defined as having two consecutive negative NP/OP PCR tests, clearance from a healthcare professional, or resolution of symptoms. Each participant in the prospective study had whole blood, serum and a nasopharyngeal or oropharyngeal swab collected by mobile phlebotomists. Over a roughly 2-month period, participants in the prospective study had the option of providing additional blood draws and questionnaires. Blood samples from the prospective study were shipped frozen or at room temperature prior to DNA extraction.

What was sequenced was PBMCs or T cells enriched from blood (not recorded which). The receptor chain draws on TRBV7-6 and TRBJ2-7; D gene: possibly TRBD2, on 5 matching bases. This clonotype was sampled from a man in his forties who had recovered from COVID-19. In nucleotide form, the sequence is TGTGCCAGCAGCTTAGCGGAGGAAAGCTCCTACGAGCAGTACTTC. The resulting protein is CASSLAEESSYEQYF.